One TCR beta chain is described in this entry. Its antigen is not identified. The CDR3 runs to 19 residues. CDR1 and CDR2 from the germline V gene are LGHDT and YNNKEL (reference sequence). V was clipped by 0 bases and J by 2 bases; unmatched bases: 6. TCRdb ran MiXCR on the 5' RACE reads and lists one entry per CDR3 protein. Among hundreds of thousands of distinct CDR3 sequences listed, approximately 13% were seen once. The data stem from a study of identical twins. Study results and caveats: Carriage of fewer insertions was seen in abundant cord blood beta clonotypes, whereas memory repertoires showed none.

This sample was shared with a second study, whose subject was yellow fever vaccine responses in identical twins.

The gene calls are TRBV3-1 and TRBJ2-6; TRBD2 aligns across 11 bases. Sequencing input: PBMCs. This receptor was identified in a woman younger than 35 in good health. DNA for the CDR3: TGTGCCAGCAGCCAAGAGCGGCTAGCGGGAGGAGCTGGGGCCAACGTCCTGACTTTC. Protein product: CASSQERLAGGAGANVLTF.